This T cell receptor (beta chain) was identified in a study of blood T cell repertoires in COVID-19. Assay: immunoSEQ multiplex PCR; the TCRdb copy retains only in-frame clones and omits some. The table has about 110,000 clones, around 84% seen once; the top ten hold around 8%. The CDR3 extends over 13 amino acids. V was shortened by 4 bases and J by 4 bases, with 7 bases between the two germline ends. The germline gives CDR1 MNHNY, CDR2 SVGAGI (reference sequence). This clone was seen more than once but under ten times. Sequenced input: peripheral blood. The receptor's source is a woman aged 40 to 55 with acute or convalescent COVID-19. The chain employs TRBV6-6 and TRBJ2-2, with no clear D. CDR3 loop: CASSSRPTGELFF. In DNA, the CDR3 is TGTGCCAGCAGTTCCAGGCCCACCGGGGAGCTGTTTTTT.